This TCR beta chain was sequenced during a study of early stage breast cancer tumors. Study information: Average read coverage per sample was roughly 9.1-fold.

With regard to this clone: Its antigen remains unidentified.

Study results and limitations: Compared with adjacent normal breast tissue, tumors showed around 2.7-fold greater T cell density and higher clonality.

Each sample had two DNA replicates, approximately 0.49 ug blood or about 1.5 ug tissue. Libraries were prepared by immunoSEQ multiplex PCR; TCRdb keeps only in-frame clonotypes and omits some of them. The sample records 20,000 to 30,000 clones, 60% to 70% being singletons. Trimming cost V 4 bases and J 1 base; bases outside gene matches: 7. From germline, CDR1 is SGDLS and CDR2 YYNGEE. This CDR3 contains 15 residues. The receptor comes from a person aged 60 to 70 with breast cancer. Material: breast tumor tissue. The V gene is TRBV9, the J gene TRBJ2-5; TRBD2 aligns across 7 bases. The CDR3 here is CASSYLGGTQETQYF. CDR3 DNA: TGTGCCAGCAGCTACCTGGGAGGGACCCAAGAGACCCAGTACTTC.